This TCR beta chain was retrieved from a study of blood T cell repertoires in COVID-19. Study-wide context: From the United States, Italy and Spain came samples of acute and convalescent COVID-19. Sample material is recorded as cDNA or gDNA derived from T cells, B-cell-depleted T cells, or PBMCs.

Germline CDR1 and CDR2: SGHVS and FNYEAQ. The V and J ends lost 6 bases and 5 bases, in that order; junction bases with no gene match: 7. This CDR3 is built from 15 residues. This clone has a handful of counts. In the authors' methods: Reference gene primer amplification yielded estimated nucleated cell counts. Repertoires were generated with immunoSEQ multiplex PCR, while TCRdb's copy carries only in-frame clones and drops some. V and J calls and clone size are as listed in that table; D and trimming were resolved from the DNA. In the table there are over 120,000 clones, over 80% of which are singletons.

This sequence was found in a man aged 45-65 years who had recovered from COVID-19. The chain employs TRBV7-6 and TRBJ2-5, with TRBD2 matching 12 bases. The sample was peripheral blood. This CDR3 is CASRSSGGAWETQYF. CDR3 in DNA: TGTGCCAGCAGGTCTAGCGGGGGGGCCTGGGAGACCCAGTACTTC. The entire variable domain, with the rest obtained from reference TRBV7-6 and TRBJ2-5, is as follows: GAGVSQSPRYKVTKRGQDVALRCDPISGHVSLYWYRQALGQGPEFLTYFNYEAQQDKSGLPNDRFSAERPEGSISTLTIQRTEQRDSAMYRCASRSSGGAWETQYFGPGTRLLVL.